The T cell receptor (beta chain) under discussion was sequenced for a study of CD8+CD57+ T cells in acquired aplastic anemia. Germline lookup yields CDR1 SGHTA and CDR2 FQGNSA. CDR3 length: 14 residues. V lost 2 bases, J lost 6 bases, and 12 bases lay in between. The TCR beta profiling, which covered VDJ combination and CDR3 sequence, was carried out using genomic DNA as the template. TCRdb re-derived calls from the reads in MiXCR, one entry per CDR3 protein. The table has more than 40,000 distinct CDR3 sequences, about three quarters seen once. This rearrangement joins TRBV7-2 to TRBJ2-3; unclear D gene. Sequenced material: sorted CD4+, CD8+, or CD8+CD57+ T cells (not recorded which) from PBMCs. This TCR was sampled from a human donor in good health, serving as a control. CDR3 in DNA: TGTGCCAGCAGCTTACTGGGGAATACGGATACGCAGTATTTT. Protein product: CASSLLGNTDTQYF.